Given below is one T cell receptor (beta chain) in context. The entry originates in a study of control samples from healthy donors and cancer patients. Data came from immunoSEQ multiplex PCR; TCRdb stores just in-frame clones and leaves some out. Found here are roughly 70,000 clones, roughly 93% of them singletons; the top ten hold about 2.7%. The CDR3 length is 15 residues. CDR1 is SGHAT, CDR2 FQNNGV, per germline. With V trimmed by 1 base and J by 2 bases, 4 bases remained unmatched. The sequencing input was blood. The V gene is TRBV11-2, the J gene TRBJ2-5, with TRBD2 matching 7 bases. The sequence was collected from a woman under 40 in good health. CDR3 sequence (DNA): TGTGCCAGCAGCTTAGCAGCGGGGTCTCAAGAGACCCAGTACTTC. Translated, it gives CASSLAAGSQETQYF.